The 10 T cell receptor beta chains reported below all come from one sample, sequenced in a study of T cell responses to AZD1222 COVID-19 vaccine. Clones were read by immunoSEQ multiplex PCR, and TCRdb kept only the in-frame ones, dropping some. Of roughly 140,000 clones in the sample, less than 95% were seen once. The sample consisted of peripheral blood, taken on day 0 of AZD1222 vaccination. These TCRs come from an adult in good health.

The chain employs TRBV13 and TRBJ1-2; no clear D gene. CDR1 is PRHDT, CDR2 FYEKMQ, per germline (reference sequence). The V gene lost 10 bases and the J gene lost 3 bases, with 12 bases spanning the gap. The CDR3 runs 12 residues. The CDR3 region is CAIQGADYGYTF. CDR3 coding DNA: TGTGCCATCCAAGGTGCGGACTATGGCTACACCTTC. Filled out from reference TRBV13 and TRBJ1-2, the complete variable domain reads AAGVIQSPRHLIKEKRETATLKCYPIPRHDTVYWYQQGPGQDPQFLISFYEKMQSDKGSIPDRFSAQQFSDYHSELNMSSLELGDSALYFCAIQGADYGYTFGSGTRLTVV.

The rearrangement joins TRBV6-5 to TRBJ2-1; TRBD2 is a possible D gene (5 bases). The CDR3 sequence is 12 residues long. Germline CDR1 reads MNHEY; CDR2 reads SVGAGI. Between the trimmed V and J ends, which lost 5 bases and 9 bases, there was a span of 11 bases. CDR3 coding DNA: TGTGCCAGCAGTACCGGGAATATTGAGCAGTTCTTC. Amino acid sequence: CASSTGNIEQFF.

The chain uses TRBV6-4 and TRBJ2-3; D is unclear. V was clipped by 2 bases and J by 6 bases, with 12 bases between them. From germline, CDR1 is MRHNA and CDR2 SNTAGT. This CDR3 spans 14 amino acids. The CDR3 spells CASSDVGLSDTQYF. CDR3 coding DNA: TGTGCCAGCAGTGACGTTGGGTTAAGCGATACGCAGTATTTT.

This chain uses TRBV3-1 (or the pseudogene TRBV3-2) with TRBJ1-6; possible D gene TRBD1, 6 bases. With 5 bases removed from V and 3 bases from J, the gap between germline ends came to 8 bases. Germline CDR1 LGHDT, CDR2 YNNKEL (reference sequence). This CDR3 has 14 residues. The CDR3 here is CASSVGGYNSPLHF. The CDR3 nucleotides are TGTGCCAGCAGCGTAGGGGGCTATAATTCACCCCTCCACTTT.

The chain is built from TRBV5-6 and TRBJ1-2, with TRBD1 as a possible D gene (6 bases). Germline V gene data show CDR1 as SGHDT and CDR2 as YYEEEE. Between the trimmed V and J ends, which lost 0 bases and 9 bases, there was a span of 12 bases. This CDR3 is 13 amino acids long. CDR3 sequence reads: CASSLVGGGSYTF. In DNA, the CDR3 is TGTGCCAGCAGCTTGGTCGGGGGCGGTAGCTACACCTTC.

The CDR3 DNA sequence: TGTGCCAGCATCCCTGGGGTGGTCGGGGCGGCTGGAAACACCATATATTTT. It is translated as CASIPGVVGAAGNTIYF. The chain combines TRBV7-8 with TRBJ1-3, with TRBD1 as a possible D gene (5 bases). This CDR3 spans 17 amino acids. Germline V gene sequence: CDR1 SGHVS, CDR2 FQNEAQ. With 7 bases removed from V and 2 bases from J, the gap between germline ends came to 21 bases.

This chain links TRBV14 with TRBJ2-3; 7 positions match TRBD2. The V and J ends lost 0 bases and 2 bases, in that order; junction bases with no gene match: 23. CDR3 size: 22 residues. The germline V gene encodes CDR1 SGHDN and CDR2 FVKESK. CDR3 residues: CASSQDWWASGEAHSLTDTQYF. CDR3 DNA: TGTGCCAGCAGCCAAGATTGGTGGGCTAGCGGAGAAGCCCACTCCCTCACAGATACGCAGTATTTT.

J is TRBJ2-3 and V is TRBV7-9, with 7 nucleotides matching TRBD1. V shed 7 bases, J shed 4 bases, and the junction held 11 bases outside the gene matches. This CDR3 has 15 amino acids. Germline V gene lookup returns CDR1 SEHNR and CDR2 FQNEAQ (reference sequence). The CDR3 coding sequence is TGTGCCAGCACATTTCTAGACAGGGTCTCAGATACGCAGTATTTT. Residues: CASTFLDRVSDTQYF.

This chain uses TRBV11-2 with TRBJ2-5, with D possibly being TRBD2 (5 bases). This CDR3 contains 14 residues. V was shortened by 2 bases and J by 7 bases, with 14 bases between the two germline ends. Germline loops: CDR1 SGHAT, CDR2 FQNNGV. CDR3 nucleotides: TGTGCCAGCAGCTTAAGTAGCGATTTTTTGACCCAGTACTTC. Its protein product is CASSLSSDFLTQYF.

The chain is built from TRBV12-3 or TRBV12-4 and TRBJ2-2; D not resolved. V was shortened by 1 base and J by 6 bases, with 3 bases between the two germline ends. CDR3 size: 12 residues. This chain's CDR3 is CASSLGAGELFF. The CDR3 DNA follows: TGTGCCAGCAGTTTAGGCGCCGGGGAGCTGTTTTTT.